The source of this TCR beta chain is a study of cytomegalovirus exposure and HLA in healthy donors. Study-level points and caveats: The classifier was said to identify cytomegalovirus status with high specificity and sensitivity. Clusters of TCRs from the first cohort tended to co-occur in the 120 validation repertoires (as a later analysis found).

About this clone: The antigen remains unidentified.

The table came from immunoSEQ multiplex PCR; TCRdb's copy has only in-frame clones and leaves some out. The sample records over 100,000 clones, roughly 88% being singletons. Looked up from germline, CDR1 is SGHTA and CDR2 is FQGNSA. CDR3 length: 16 residues. V gave up 4 bases and J gave up 2 bases, with 16 bases separating them. The origin of this receptor is a woman aged 18 to 35 in good health and CMV-seropositive. The sample comprised PBMCs. The chain couples TRBV7-2 to TRBJ2-3; possibly TRBD1 for D (5 bases). The CDR3 DNA reads TGTGCCAGCAGCTCCGCCTCCACCAGGGCCACAGATACGCAGTATTTT. Residues: CASSSASTRATDTQYF.